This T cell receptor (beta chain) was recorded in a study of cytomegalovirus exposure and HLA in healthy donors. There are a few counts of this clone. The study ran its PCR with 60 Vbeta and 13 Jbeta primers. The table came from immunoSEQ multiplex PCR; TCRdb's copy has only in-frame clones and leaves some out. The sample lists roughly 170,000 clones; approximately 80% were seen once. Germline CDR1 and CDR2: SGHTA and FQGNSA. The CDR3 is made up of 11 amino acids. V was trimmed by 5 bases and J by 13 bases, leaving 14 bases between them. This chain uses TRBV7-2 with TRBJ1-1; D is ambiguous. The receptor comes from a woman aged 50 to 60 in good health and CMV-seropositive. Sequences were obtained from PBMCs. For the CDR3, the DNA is TGTGCCAGCAGCGTCGGGATCCTAGATTTCTTT. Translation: CASSVGILDFF.